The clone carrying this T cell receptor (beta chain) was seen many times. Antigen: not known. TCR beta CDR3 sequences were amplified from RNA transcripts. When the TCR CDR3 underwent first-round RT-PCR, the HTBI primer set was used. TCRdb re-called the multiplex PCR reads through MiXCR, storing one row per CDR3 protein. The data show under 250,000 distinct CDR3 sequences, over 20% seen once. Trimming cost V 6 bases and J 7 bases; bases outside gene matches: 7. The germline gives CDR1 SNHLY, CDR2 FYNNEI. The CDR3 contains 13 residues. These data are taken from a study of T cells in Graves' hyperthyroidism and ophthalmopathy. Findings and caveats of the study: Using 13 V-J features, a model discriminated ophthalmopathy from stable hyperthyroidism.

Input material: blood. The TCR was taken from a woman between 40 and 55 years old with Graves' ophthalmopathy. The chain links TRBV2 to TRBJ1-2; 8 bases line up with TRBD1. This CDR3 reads CASRGNRGIGYTF. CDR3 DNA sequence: TGTGCCAGCAGGGGAAACAGGGGGATTGGCTACACCTTC. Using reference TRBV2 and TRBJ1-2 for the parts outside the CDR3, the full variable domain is EPEVTQTPSHQVTQMGQEVILRCVPISNHLYFYWYRQILGQKVEFLVSFYNNEISEKSEIFDDQFSVERPDGSNFTLKIRSTKLEDSAMYFCASRGNRGIGYTFGSGTRLTVV.